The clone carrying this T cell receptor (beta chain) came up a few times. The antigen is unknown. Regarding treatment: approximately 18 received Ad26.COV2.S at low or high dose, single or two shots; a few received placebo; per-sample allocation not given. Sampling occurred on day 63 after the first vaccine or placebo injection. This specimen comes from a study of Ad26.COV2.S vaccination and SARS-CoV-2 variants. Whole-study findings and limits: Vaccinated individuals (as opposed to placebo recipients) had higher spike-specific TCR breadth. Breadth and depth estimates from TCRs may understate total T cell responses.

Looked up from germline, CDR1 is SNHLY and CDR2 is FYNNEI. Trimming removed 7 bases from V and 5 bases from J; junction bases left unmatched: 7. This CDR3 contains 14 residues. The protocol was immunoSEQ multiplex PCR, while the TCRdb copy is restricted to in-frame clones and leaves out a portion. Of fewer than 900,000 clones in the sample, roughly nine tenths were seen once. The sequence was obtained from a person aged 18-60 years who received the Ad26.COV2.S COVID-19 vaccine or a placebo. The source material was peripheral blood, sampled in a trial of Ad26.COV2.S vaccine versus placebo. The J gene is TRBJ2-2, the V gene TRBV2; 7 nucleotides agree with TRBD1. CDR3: CASTWTGPTGELFF. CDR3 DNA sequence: TGTGCCAGCACCTGGACAGGACCGACCGGGGAGCTGTTTTTT.